This record covers a single T cell receptor beta chain. TCRdb keeps only in-frame clones here, not all; method: immunoSEQ multiplex PCR. The data contain about 440,000 clones, about 91% of them singletons. The CDR3 totals 16 residues. The germline V gene has CDR1 SEHNR and CDR2 FQNEAQ (reference sequence). V lost 5 bases and J lost 1; bases outside the gene matches: 6. This sample was taken from a study of blood T cell repertoires in COVID-19. The Seattle patients, enrolled during active infection, were followed longitudinally. The rearrangement uses TRBV7-9 and TRBJ2-2, with 8 positions matching TRBD2. The source material was peripheral blood. The sequence derives from a woman in her fifties or sixties with COVID-19, enrolled during active disease. CDR3 bases: TGTGCCAGCAGCCACCGACTAGCGATGAACACCGGGGAGCTGTTTTTT. Protein sequence: CASSHRLAMNTGELFF.